A single sample gave rise to the 11 T cell receptor beta chains below, sequenced in a study of shared clonotypes between healthy human individuals. Profiled with immunoSEQ multiplex PCR; TCRdb holds only in-frame clones, not every one. The sample has approximately 2.5 million clones, around 94% seen once; the top ten hold about 0.13%. The sample was naive CD4+ T cells sorted from blood. Subset in this sample: CD45RA+ positively selected. The receptors shown here come from a man aged 18 to 29 in good health.

This chain connects TRBV30 to TRBJ1-3; possibly TRBD1 for D (5 bases). From germline, CDR1 is GTSNPN and CDR2 SVGIG (reference sequence). V was trimmed by 2 bases and J by 1 base, leaving 15 bases between them. The CDR3 has 16 residues. This chain's CDR3 is CAWSKTVPPSGNTIYF. CDR3 DNA sequence: TGTGCCTGGAGTAAGACAGTCCCTCCTTCTGGAAACACCATATATTTT.

As to this clone: Other DNA sequences in the same sample also yield this CDR3. The rearrangement uses TRBV9 and TRBJ2-3; D gene unclear. Germline V lookup: CDR1 SGDLS, CDR2 YYNGEE. V dropped 0 bases and J dropped 6 bases, with 8 bases sitting between them. The CDR3 spans 13 residues. The CDR3 reads CASSVGPPDTQYF. CDR3 nucleotide sequence: TGTGCCAGCAGCGTAGGTCCCCCCGATACGCAGTATTTT.

The V call is TRBV7-2, the J call TRBJ2-4; D gene ambiguous. Trimming shortened V by 1 base and J by 9 bases, and 13 bases separated the two germline ends. The germline V gene has CDR1 SGHTA and CDR2 FQGNSA. The CDR3 sequence is 14 residues long. The CDR3 bases are TGTGCCAGCAGCTTAGAGAAACCTCCCCGCATTCAGTACTTC. The encoded protein is CASSLEKPPRIQYF. Full variable domain (remainder filled in from reference TRBV7-2 and TRBJ2-4): GAGVSQSPSNKVTEKGKDVELRCDPISGHTALYWYRQSLGQGLEFLIYFQGNSAPDKSGLPSDRFSAERTGGSVSTLTIQRTQQEDSAVYLCASSLEKPPRIQYFGAGTRLSVL.

The chain couples TRBV4-1 to TRBJ2-6; 15 nucleotides match TRBD2. V shed 1 base and J 13 bases; nucleotides not matched to a gene: 14. CDR1 MGHRA and CDR2 YSYEKL come from the germline V gene. The CDR3 runs 19 residues. CDR3 in amino acids: CASSQGPGLAGGPIRVLTF. The CDR3 DNA reads as TGCGCCAGCAGCCAAGGCCCAGGACTAGCGGGGGGGCCGATCCGGGTCCTGACTTTC.

The CDR3 loop reads CASSQVALAGGPDTQYF. The CDR3 bases are TGTGCCAGCAGCCAAGTGGCCCTAGCGGGGGGCCCAGATACGCAGTATTTT. The chain uses TRBV4-2 and TRBJ2-3; 11 bases fit TRBD2. V shed 1 base, J shed 4 bases, and the junction held 7 bases outside the gene matches. CDR1 and CDR2 (germline): LGHNA, YNFKEQ. The CDR3 spans 17 residues.

This chain connects TRBV5-1 to TRBJ2-5; D may be TRBD1 or TRBD2 (6 bases each). V was trimmed by 4 bases and J by 0 bases, leaving 13 bases between them. The CDR3 has 15 residues. Germline V gene data show CDR1 as SGHRS and CDR2 as YFSETQ. The CDR3 loop reads CASSRTGANQETQYF. Written as DNA, the CDR3 is TGCGCCAGCAGCCGGACGGGGGCCAACCAAGAGACCCAGTACTTC.

The rearrangement uses TRBV2 and TRBJ2-1; D remains ambiguous. Germline V gene sequence: CDR1 SNHLY, CDR2 FYNNEI. The CDR3 extends over 14 amino acids. The germline V and J ends were trimmed by 3 bases and 0 bases, with 6 bases remaining between them. The CDR3 sequence is CASSDWGSYNEQFF. The DNA of the CDR3 is TGTGCCAGCAGTGATTGGGGCTCCTACAATGAGCAGTTCTTC. The whole variable domain, remainder taken from reference TRBV2 and TRBJ2-1, is EPEVTQTPSHQVTQMGQEVILRCVPISNHLYFYWYRQILGQKVEFLVSFYNNEISEKSEIFDDQFSVERPDGSNFTLKIRSTKLEDSAMYFCASSDWGSYNEQFFGPGTRLTVL.

This clone appeared once. The rearrangement joins TRBV7-8 to TRBJ1-5; possibly TRBD1 for D (5 bases). The CDR3 contains 14 residues. Between the trimmed V and J ends, which lost 1 base and 3 bases, there was a span of 7 bases. Germline V gives CDR1 SGHVS, CDR2 FQNEAQ. The CDR3 protein is CASSLEGTNQPQHF. In nucleotides, the CDR3 is TGTGCCAGCAGCTTAGAGGGGACCAATCAGCCCCAGCATTTT.

The rearrangement joins TRBV30 to TRBJ2-7; perhaps D is TRBD1 or TRBD2 (6 bases each). Trimming took off 0 bases at V and 5 bases at J, with 17 bases between the two ends. This CDR3 spans 15 amino acids. Germline assignment: CDR1 GTSNPN and CDR2 SVGIG (reference sequence). The CDR3 DNA reads TGTGCCTGGAGTGTACCTTACCGGGGGCGAAACGAGCAGTACTTC. It specifies CAWSVPYRGRNEQYF. Full variable domain (outside the CDR3, taken from reference TRBV30 and TRBJ2-7): SQTIHQWPATLVQPVGSPLSLECTVEGTSNPNLYWYRQAAGRGLQLLFYSVGIGQISSEVPQNLSASRPQDRQFILSSKKLLLSDSGFYLCAWSVPYRGRNEQYFGPGTRLTVT.

The rearrangement joins TRBV7-9 to TRBJ2-1; 8 positions match TRBD1. The germline V gene has CDR1 SEHNR and CDR2 FQNEAQ (reference sequence). The CDR3 consists of 15 residues. V shed 5 bases, J shed 7 bases, and the junction held 10 bases outside the gene matches. CDR3 loop: CASSTAGQGGNEQFF. CDR3 in DNA: TGTGCCAGCAGCACCGCAGGACAGGGTGGGAATGAGCAGTTCTTC. Together with reference TRBV7-9 and TRBJ2-1, the CDR3 gives the full variable domain: DTGVSQNPRHKITKRGQNVTFRCDPISEHNRLYWYRQTLGQGPEFLTYFQNEAQLEKSRLLSDRFSAERPKGSFSTLEIQRTEQGDSAMYLCASSTAGQGGNEQFFGPGTRLTVL.

The J gene is TRBJ1-6, the V gene TRBV28; D may be TRBD1 (6 bases). Trimming cost V 5 bases and J 10 bases, with 18 bases left between them. The CDR3 covers 15 residues. Germline V gene sequence: CDR1 MDHEN, CDR2 SYDVKM. DNA for the CDR3: TGTGCCAGCAGTGGACACAGGGACGGGAGGTCACCCCTCCACTTT. This gives the protein CASSGHRDGRSPLHF.